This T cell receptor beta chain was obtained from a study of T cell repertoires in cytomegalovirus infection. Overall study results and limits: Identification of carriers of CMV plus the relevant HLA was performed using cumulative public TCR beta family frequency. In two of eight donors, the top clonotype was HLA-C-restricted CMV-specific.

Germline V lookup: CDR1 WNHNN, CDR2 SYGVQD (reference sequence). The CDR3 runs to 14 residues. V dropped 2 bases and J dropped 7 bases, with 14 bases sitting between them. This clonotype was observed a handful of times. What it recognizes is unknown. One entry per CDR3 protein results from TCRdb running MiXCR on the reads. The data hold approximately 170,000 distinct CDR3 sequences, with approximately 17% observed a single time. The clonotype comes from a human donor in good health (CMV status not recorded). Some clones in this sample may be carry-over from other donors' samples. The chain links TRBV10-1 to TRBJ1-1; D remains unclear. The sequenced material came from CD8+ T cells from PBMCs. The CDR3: CASSERRGGNEAFF. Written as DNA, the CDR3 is TGCGCCAGCAGTGAGCGAAGAGGAGGCAATGAAGCTTTCTTT.